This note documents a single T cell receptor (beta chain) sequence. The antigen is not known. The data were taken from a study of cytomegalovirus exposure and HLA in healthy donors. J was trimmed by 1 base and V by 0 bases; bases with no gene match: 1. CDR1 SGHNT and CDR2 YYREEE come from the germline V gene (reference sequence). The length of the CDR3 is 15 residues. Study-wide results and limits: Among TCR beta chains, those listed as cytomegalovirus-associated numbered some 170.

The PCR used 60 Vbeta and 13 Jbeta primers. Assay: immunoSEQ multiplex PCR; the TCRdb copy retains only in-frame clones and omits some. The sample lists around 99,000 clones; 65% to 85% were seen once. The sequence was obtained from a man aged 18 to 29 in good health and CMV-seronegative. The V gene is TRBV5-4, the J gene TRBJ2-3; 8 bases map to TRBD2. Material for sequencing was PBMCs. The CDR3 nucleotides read TGTGCCAGCAGCTTGGCCGGGGGGGGCACAGATACGCAGTATTTT. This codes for CASSLAGGGTDTQYF.